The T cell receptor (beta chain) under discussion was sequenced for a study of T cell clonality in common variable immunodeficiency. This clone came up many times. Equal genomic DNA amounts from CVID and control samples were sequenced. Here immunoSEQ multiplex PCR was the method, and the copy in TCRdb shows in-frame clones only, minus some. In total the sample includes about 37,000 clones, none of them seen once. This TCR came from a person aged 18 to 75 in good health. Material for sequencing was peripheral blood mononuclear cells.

The CDR3 DNA, read in part, is TGCAGCCTAGATCGGGACAGGGAAAATGGC. Its protein is CSLDRDRENG. The complete CDR3 reads CSLDRDRENGYTF. The chain employs TRBV20-1 and TRBJ1-2; 9 positions agree with TRBD1. The CDR3 end is not reached by the read, which stops 3 residues before it; the germline J gene fills it in. This CDR3 is built from 13 residues. Germline CDR1 reads DFQATT; CDR2 reads SNEGSKA (reference sequence).